Below are 32 T cell receptor beta chains sequenced from a single sample in a study of blood T cell repertoires in COVID-19. Assay used: immunoSEQ multiplex PCR; TCRdb lists only in-frame clones, some missing. The repertoire holds more than 95,000 clones, with around four fifths as singletons. The sequenced sample consisted of peripheral blood. All receptors derive from a man aged 60 to 75 with acute or convalescent COVID-19.

This sequence joins TRBV2 and TRBJ2-1, with TRBD2 matching 11 bases. V was pared by 7 bases and J by 7 bases, with 9 bases of the junction left unmatched. Germline loops: CDR1 SNHLY, CDR2 FYNNEI. This CDR3 region has 15 residues. The CDR3 loop is CASNLAGGRRNEQFF. The CDR3 region has the DNA TGTGCCAGCAACCTAGCGGGAGGCCGCCGGAATGAGCAGTTCTTC.

As DNA, the CDR3 is TGTGCCAGCAGCCAAGGAGCGGGGAACTATGGCTACACCTTC. This translates into CASSQGAGNYGYTF. The chain combines TRBV3-1 (or the pseudogene TRBV3-2) with TRBJ1-2; D is unclear. There are 14 residues in the CDR3. V was cut by 1 base and J by 2 bases, with 8 bases left in between. Germline V gene data show CDR1 as LGHDT and CDR2 as YNNKEL (reference sequence).

The chain combines TRBV5-1 with TRBJ1-1; the D gene is possibly TRBD1 (5 bases). Germline assignment: CDR1 SGHRS and CDR2 YFSETQ. The CDR3 runs 14 residues. The V and J ends lost 1 base and 4 bases respectively, with 11 bases between them. Written as DNA, the CDR3 is TGCGCCAGCAGCTTGCAGTGGGGCGGCACTGAAGCTTTCTTT. This encodes CASSLQWGGTEAFF. Drawing the rest from reference TRBV5-1 and TRBJ1-1, the complete variable domain is KAGVTQTPRYLIKTRGQQVTLSCSPISGHRSVSWYQQTPGQGLQFLFEYFSETQRNKGNFPGRFSGRQFSNSRSEMNVSTLELGDSALYLCASSLQWGGTEAFFGQGTRLTVV.

V is TRBV12-5 and J is TRBJ2-3; D is ambiguous. V shed 4 bases and J shed 4 bases, with 9 bases lying between them. Germline lookup yields CDR1 LGHNT and CDR2 FRNRAP. This CDR3 is built from 13 residues. CDR3 coding DNA: TGTGCTAGTGGTTCGGAAACAGCAGATACGCAGTATTTT. Residues: CASGSETADTQYF.

The chain has TRBV7-9 and TRBJ2-4; TRBD2 matches at 8 bases. CDR1 and CDR2 from the germline V gene are SEHNR and FQNEAQ (reference sequence). Unmatched junction bases numbered 7, after V lost 9 bases and J lost 0 bases. This CDR3 is built from 15 residues. For the CDR3, the DNA is TGTGCCAGTGGGTCACTAGCGGCAGCCAAAAACATTCAGTACTTC. Translation: CASGSLAAAKNIQYF.

V and J are TRBV20-1 and TRBJ1-2; D unresolved. Trimming pared 3 bases from V and 7 bases from J, leaving 15 bases between. There are 13 residues in the CDR3. From germline, CDR1 is DFQATT and CDR2 SNEGSKA (reference sequence). CDR3 residues: CSASHPGTSGYTF. CDR3 sequence (DNA): TGCAGTGCTAGTCACCCGGGAACAAGTGGCTACACCTTC.

The V gene is TRBV9, the J gene TRBJ2-3; 7 bases agree with TRBD2. This CDR3 is 15 amino acids long. Germline CDR1 and CDR2: SGDLS and YYNGEE. V shed 4 bases and J 0 bases; nucleotides not matched to a gene: 5. CDR3 protein: CASSPREGSTDTQYF. The CDR3 nucleotides are TGTGCCAGCAGCCCAAGGGAGGGGAGCACAGATACGCAGTATTTT.

The chain combines TRBV12-3 or TRBV12-4 with TRBJ1-1; D is uncertain. Trimming stripped 3 bases from V and 4 bases from J, with 9 bases between. This CDR3 is built from 13 residues. CDR3 protein: CASSLIFSTEAFF. Written as DNA, the CDR3 is TGTGCCAGCAGTTTGATATTTAGCACTGAAGCTTTCTTT.

This clone showed up just once. The chain links TRBV24-1 to TRBJ1-1; D not resolved. The CDR3 length is 15 residues. Germline-derived CDR1 and CDR2 are KGHDR and SFDVKD. Trimming left V 1 base short and J 3 bases short, with 11 bases between. CDR3 bases: TGTGCCACCAGTGATTTTGTGGAGGAGGACACTGAAGCTTTCTTT. Its translation: CATSDFVEEDTEAFF.

In this sample, this clone turned up once. The gene calls are TRBV5-6 and TRBJ1-4, with TRBD1 matching over 9 bases. This CDR3 has 15 residues. The trim removed 0 bases at V and 5 bases at J, leaving 2 bases unmatched. In germline, CDR1 is SGHDT, CDR2 YYEEEE. The DNA for the CDR3 is TGTGCCAGCAGCTTGGACGGGACAGGGAATGAAAAACTGTTTTTT. Translated, it gives CASSLDGTGNEKLFF.

This clone was observed a handful of times. V gene TRBV5-1 combines with J gene TRBJ2-1; possible D gene TRBD1, 6 bases. V lost 1 base, J lost 4 bases, and 18 bases lay in between. This CDR3 has 17 residues. Germline V CDR1 and CDR2: SGHRS, YFSETQ. The CDR3 reads CASSLQGPLSQYNEQFF. The DNA of the CDR3 is TGCGCCAGCAGCTTGCAGGGGCCCCTAAGTCAATACAATGAGCAGTTCTTC.

In its sample, this clone was seen many times. The chain is built from TRBV6-1 and TRBJ1-2; D is unclear. With 2 bases removed from V and 5 bases from J, the gap between germline ends came to 9 bases. Per germline, CDR1 MNHNS and CDR2 SASEGT. The CDR3 spans 13 residues. The chain's CDR3 is CASSEFGTYGYTF. The CDR3 DNA reads TGTGCCAGCAGTGAATTTGGCACATATGGCTACACCTTC.

The V and J genes are TRBV5-1 and TRBJ2-3, with 9 bases that match TRBD2. Unmatched junction bases numbered 3, after V lost 5 bases and J lost 2 bases. This CDR3 is built from 14 residues. From germline, CDR1 is SGHRS and CDR2 YFSETQ. The CDR3 DNA follows: TGCGCCAGCAGGGCGGGGGGGGACACAGATACGCAGTATTTT. Translation: CASRAGGDTDTQYF.

The chain carries TRBV2 and TRBJ2-3, with D possibly being TRBD2 (7 bases). Germline V gene sequence: CDR1 SNHLY, CDR2 FYNNEI. The CDR3 length is 13 residues. V was clipped by 5 bases and J by 5 bases, with 11 bases between them. CDR3 coding DNA: TGTGCCAGCAGTTGGGGGGGCGGAGATACGCAGTATTTT. This encodes CASSWGGGDTQYF.

This clone was seen more than once but under ten times. The rearrangement links TRBV24-1 to TRBJ2-2; 7 positions agree with TRBD1. The CDR3 extends over 16 amino acids. The germline CDR1 and CDR2 sequences are KGHDR and SFDVKD. J lost 1 base, V lost 7 bases, and 8 bases had no gene match. CDR3 coding DNA: TGTGCCACCAGCGCGACCCGGGACAGGAACACCGGGGAGCTGTTTTTT. It translates to CATSATRDRNTGELFF.

This chain joins TRBV19 and TRBJ1-2; no clear D gene. The CDR3 is made up of 15 amino acids. V was pared by 5 bases and J by 0 bases, with 13 bases between. The germline V gene encodes CDR1 LNHDA and CDR2 SQIVND (reference sequence). The CDR3 sequence is CASSHLGQANYGYTF. CDR3 DNA sequence: TGTGCCAGTAGTCATCTGGGCCAAGCTAACTATGGCTACACCTTC.

The chain has TRBV4-2 and TRBJ2-1, with TRBD2 matching 8 bases. The CDR3 runs 18 residues. The germline gives CDR1 LGHNA, CDR2 YNFKEQ. After removal of 0 bases from V and 1 base from J, the junction contained 8 bases not matched to a gene. The CDR3 coding sequence is TGTGCCAGCAGCCAAGATGCGAGCGGGAGTACATCCTACAATGAGCAGTTCTTC. Amino acid sequence: CASSQDASGSTSYNEQFF.

As regards this clone: Its ends do not fully match the called genes, so a read error is possible. The V call is TRBV11-2, the J call TRBJ2-7; no clear D. Looked up from germline, CDR1 is SGHAT and CDR2 is FQNNGV. This CDR3 spans 14 amino acids. DNA for the CDR3: TGTGCCAGCAGCGTAGACCCCAAATCGGGTGAGCAGTACTTC. It translates to CASSVDPKSGEQYF.

The sample holds one count of this clone. The V gene is TRBV19, the J gene TRBJ1-5; D may be TRBD1 (5 bases). The CDR3 sequence is 16 residues long. Trimming cost V 1 base and J 4 bases, with 14 bases left between them. Germline V CDR1 and CDR2: LNHDA, SQIVND (reference sequence). The DNA of the CDR3 is TGTGCCAGTAGTATAGTAGCCGACAGAAAAAATCAGCCCCAGCATTTT. Protein: CASSIVADRKNQPQHF.

The chain has TRBV5-3 and TRBJ2-2; D is ambiguous. TRBV5-3 carries the ORF label, with uncertain function. Trimming removed 4 bases from V and 7 bases from J, with 11 bases in between. The CDR3 consists of 13 residues. CDR3 protein: CARSRRQVGELFF. In DNA, the CDR3 is TGTGCCAGAAGCCGACGGCAGGTCGGGGAGCTGTTTTTT.

The CDR3 bases are TGTGCCAGCAGTCCCCCCGACAGAAACTATGGCTACACCTTC. This sequence encodes CASSPPDRNYGYTF. The chain is built from TRBV27 and TRBJ1-2, with a possible D match to TRBD1 (5 bases). V was trimmed by 5 bases and J by 2 bases, leaving 12 bases between them. The germline V gene has CDR1 MNHEY and CDR2 SMNVEV (reference sequence). This CDR3 region has 14 residues.

The chain employs TRBV19 and TRBJ2-3, with 8 bases lining up with TRBD1. V gave up 3 bases and J gave up 4 bases; unmatched junction bases: 3. The CDR3 is made up of 14 amino acids. Germline lookup yields CDR1 LNHDA and CDR2 SQIVND (reference sequence). The CDR3 DNA reads as TGTGCCAGTAGTATGCAGGGGGCGTCAGATACGCAGTATTTT. Its protein product is CASSMQGASDTQYF.

This chain uses TRBV5-5 with TRBJ2-7; 7 positions match TRBD1. Unmatched junction bases numbered 4, after V lost 4 bases and J lost 3 bases. This CDR3 is built from 13 residues. The V gene's germline CDR1 is SGHKS and CDR2 YYEKEE (reference sequence). CDR3 in DNA: TGTGCCAGCAGCCCCACAGGGGACTACGAGCAGTACTTC. It yields the protein CASSPTGDYEQYF.

The V gene is TRBV24-1, the J gene TRBJ2-1; TRBD2 matches 7 bases. Germline values: CDR1 KGHDR, CDR2 SFDVKD. Germline trimming cut 3 bases from V and 10 bases from J; bases unmatched to any gene: 2. The CDR3 is made up of 12 amino acids. The CDR3 DNA follows: TGTGCCACCAGTGATCTAGCGGTCGAGCAGTTCTTC. It is translated as CATSDLAVEQFF.

This rearrangement joins TRBV28 to TRBJ1-3; D not certain. The CDR3 extends over 12 amino acids. Germline loops: CDR1 MDHEN, CDR2 SYDVKM. V lost 5 bases and J 4 bases, leaving 6 bases between the germline ends. This CDR3 reads CASSKSGNTIYF. The CDR3, as DNA: TGTGCCAGCAGTAAATCAGGAAACACCATATATTTT.

The chain joins TRBV14 to TRBJ2-2; 7 nucleotides align to TRBD2. Germline values: CDR1 SGHDN, CDR2 FVKESK. This CDR3 has 20 amino acids. J gave up 7 bases and V 3 bases, and 23 bases lay outside the gene matches. CDR3 coding DNA: TGTGCCAGCAGCCAGATATTCGCAGGGCGGGGGTTCCCTTTCAGCGGGGAGCTGTTTTTT. Translation gives CASSQIFAGRGFPFSGELFF.

This chain links TRBV30 with TRBJ2-1; TRBD1 aligns across 8 bases. Germline assignment: CDR1 GTSNPN and CDR2 SVGIG (reference sequence). V trimming: 7 bases; J trimming: 3 bases; junction bases outside the gene matches: 8. The CDR3 loop spans 14 amino acids. The CDR3 is CAFQPGGHYNEQFF. The DNA for the CDR3 is TGTGCCTTTCAACCAGGGGGCCACTACAATGAGCAGTTCTTC.

The V call is TRBV14, the J call TRBJ2-3; 11 bases are shared with TRBD2. Per germline, CDR1 SGHDN and CDR2 FVKESK. The V gene end was trimmed by 1 base and the J gene end by 1 base; junction bases not matched to a gene: 7. The CDR3 is 18 amino acids. This CDR3 reads CASSQGSGGAWGTDTQYF. As DNA, the CDR3 is TGTGCCAGCAGCCAAGGTAGCGGGGGGGCCTGGGGCACAGATACGCAGTATTTT.

This clone occurred many times. V usage is TRBV24-1 and J usage is TRBJ1-4, with 8 bases identical to TRBD1. Germline CDR1 is KGHDR and CDR2 is SFDVKD. The CDR3 consists of 15 residues. With 3 bases clipped from V and 8 bases from J, the junction kept 7 bases outside the gene matches. The CDR3 sequence: CATSDPRDRKEKLFF. For the CDR3, the DNA is TGTGCCACCAGTGATCCCCGGGACAGGAAAGAAAAACTGTTTTTT.

V gene TRBV11-1 combines with J gene TRBJ1-1, with D maybe TRBD1 (5 bases). The CDR3 runs 15 residues. Trimming pared 3 bases from V and 0 bases from J, leaving 11 bases between. Germline CDR1 reads SGHAT; CDR2 reads FQDESV (reference sequence). The CDR3 region is CASSLGRDLNTEAFF. The CDR3 DNA follows: TGTGCCAGCAGCTTGGGGAGGGACCTGAACACTGAAGCTTTCTTT.

The V call is TRBV29-1, the J call TRBJ1-3; D remains unclear. Trimming pared 3 bases from V and 0 bases from J, leaving 12 bases between. CDR1 SQVTM and CDR2 ANQGSEA come from the germline V gene. There are 15 residues in the CDR3. In DNA form, the CDR3 reads TGCAGCGTTGAGGAAAACAGCCGCTCTGGAAACACCATATATTTT. Encoded protein: CSVEENSRSGNTIYF.

This chain connects TRBV7-9 to TRBJ1-2; 9 bases line up with TRBD1. V lost 5 bases, J lost 9 bases, and 13 bases stayed unmatched. Per germline, CDR1 SEHNR and CDR2 FQNEAQ (reference sequence). The CDR3 length is 15 residues. The CDR3 sequence: CASSPGQGERERYTF. CDR3 coding DNA: TGTGCCAGCAGCCCGGGACAGGGTGAGAGAGAACGCTACACCTTC.